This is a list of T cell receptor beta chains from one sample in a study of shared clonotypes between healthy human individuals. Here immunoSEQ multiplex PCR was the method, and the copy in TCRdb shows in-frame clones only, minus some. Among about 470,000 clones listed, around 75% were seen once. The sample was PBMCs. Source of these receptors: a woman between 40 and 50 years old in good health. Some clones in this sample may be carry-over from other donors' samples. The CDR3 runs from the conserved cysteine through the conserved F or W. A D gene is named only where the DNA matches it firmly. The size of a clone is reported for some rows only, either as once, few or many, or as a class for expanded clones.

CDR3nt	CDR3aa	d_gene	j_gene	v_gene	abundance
TGTGCCAGCAGTTGGACAGGGCTATCCTACGAGCAGTACTTC	CASSWTGLSYEQYF	TRBD1	TRBJ2-7	TRBV7-9	once
TGTGCCGCAGACAGGGCCTACGAGCAGTACTTC	CAADRAYEQYF	TRBD1	TRBJ2-7	TRBV15	NA
TGTGCCAGCAGCTTTATGGTGCGTCGGAAGCCCAACCTCGGGCAGTACTTC	CASSFMVRRKPNLGQYF	NA	TRBJ2-7	TRBV7-8	NA
TGTGCCAGCAGCCCTGCAGGGTTCCGCGGGGAGCTGTTTTTT	CASSPAGFRGELFF	NA	TRBJ2-2	TRBV28	NA
TGTGCCAGTCTAGGGGCCCCTAGCTACGAGCAGTACTTC	CASLGAPSYEQYF	NA	TRBJ2-7	TRBV2	many
TGTGCCAGCACGGGAGGGGGTTTAGGAGAAAAACTGTTTTTT	CASTGGGLGEKLFF	NA	TRBJ1-4	TRBV2	NA
TGTGCCAGCAGCTTAGTGAGACAGAGCTATGGCTACACCTTC	CASSLVRQSYGYTF	NA	TRBJ1-2	TRBV7-9	NA
TGTGCCAGCAGCGTATCTGCGGGAGGGCTGGGTGAGCAGTTCTTC	CASSVSAGGLGEQFF	TRBD2	TRBJ2-1	TRBV9	NA
TGTGCCAGCAGTTACGCGTCAGATCAGCCCCAGCATTTT	CASSYASDQPQHF	NA	TRBJ1-5	TRBV6-5	once
TGTGCCACCAGCAGAGTGGGAGCGGGAGGGGGAGGCGGGGAGCTGTTTTTT	CATSRVGAGGGGGELFF	TRBD2	TRBJ2-2	TRBV15	NA
TGTGCCAGCGTGGGATACTCTCGCGATCAGCCCCAGCATTTT	CASVGYSRDQPQHF	NA	TRBJ1-5	TRBV2	NA
TGTGCCAGCAGCTTAGTTAGTAGCGGGAGCGGCACAGATACGCAGTATTTT	CASSLVSSGSGTDTQYF	TRBD2	TRBJ2-3	TRBV7-2	NA
TGCGCCAGCAGCTTGGGGCGGTCGATTAAAGGACTAGCGGGAGACACAGATACGCAGTATTTT	CASSLGRSIKGLAGDTDTQYF	TRBD2	TRBJ2-3	TRBV5-1	NA
TGTGCCAGCAGCTTTGTGCTATACCTAGCCAAAAACATTCAGTACTTC	CASSFVLYLAKNIQYF	NA	TRBJ2-4	TRBV5-6	NA
TGTGCCAGCTCACCACAGAGGGGGAACACCGGGGAGCTGTTTTTT	CASSPQRGNTGELFF	NA	TRBJ2-2	TRBV18	NA
TGTGCCAGCAGCTTAGCGGGACTAAATTCACCCCTCCACTTT	CASSLAGLNSPLHF	NA	TRBJ1-6	TRBV7-8	NA
TGTGCCAGCTCACCACTGCTAGCGGGAGGGCCCGGTGAGCAGTTCTTC	CASSPLLAGGPGEQFF	TRBD2	TRBJ2-1	TRBV18	NA
TGTGCCAGCAGCCCCCCGCGCAGGGCGGAGACCCAGTACTTC	CASSPPRRAETQYF	NA	TRBJ2-5	TRBV7-2	NA
TGTGCCAGCAGCCAAGTCCTGCGGACTAGCGGCTACGAGCAGTACTTC	CASSQVLRTSGYEQYF	TRBD2	TRBJ2-7	TRBV4-2	many
TGTGCCAGCAGTGAATTATCGAGGGCACCAGATGAGACCCAGTACTTC	CASSELSRAPDETQYF	NA	TRBJ2-5	TRBV25-1	NA
TGTGCCAGCCGCCCTCCGGGACTAGCGGGAGGGCCGGGGTACTTC	CASRPPGLAGGPGYF	TRBD2	TRBJ2-7	TRBV28	NA
TGCAGTGCTGACGGGACAGTATCTCAGTATTTT	CSADGTVSQYF	TRBD1	TRBJ2-3	TRBV20-1	NA
TGTGCCAGCAGCTTGGACGGTTCGGGCGCCTCCTACGAGCAGTACTTC	CASSLDGSGASYEQYF	NA	TRBJ2-7	TRBV7-9	NA
TGTGCCAGCAGTCAGTCCGGCCGGGAGCTGTTTTTT	CASSQSGRELFF	NA	TRBJ2-2	TRBV28	NA
TGTGCCAGCTCACCACTAGCGGGAGTGCACAATGAGCAGTTCTTC	CASSPLAGVHNEQFF	TRBD2	TRBJ2-1	TRBV18	few
TGTGCCAGCAGCTTAGCAGGAATAGATCCTAGCACAGGTACGCAGTATTTT	CASSLAGIDPSTGTQYF	NA	TRBJ2-3	TRBV7-6	NA
TGTGCCAGCAGCGCCTCCCCTCTCCCCACAGATACGCAGTATTTT	CASSASPLPTDTQYF	NA	TRBJ2-3	TRBV9	NA
TGTGCCAGCAGCATTAGCGGCTCCTACAATGAGCAGTTCTTC	CASSISGSYNEQFF	NA	TRBJ2-1	TRBV7-9	NA
TGCGCCAGCAGCTTGTATGGGACAGGGGGTGAAAAACTGTTTTTT	CASSLYGTGGEKLFF	TRBD1	TRBJ1-4	TRBV5-1	NA
TGTGCCAGCAGCACAGGGGCCACTGAAGCTTTCTTT	CASSTGATEAFF	TRBD1	TRBJ1-1	TRBV27	NA
TGTGCCAGCACCGCAAGGGAGACCCAGTACTTC	CASTARETQYF	NA	TRBJ2-5	TRBV7-8	NA
TGTGCCAGCAGCTTAACTTACACCGGGGAGCTGTTTTTT	CASSLTYTGELFF	NA	TRBJ2-2	TRBV7-3	NA
TGTGCCTGGAGGGGGACGAACACCGGGGAGCTGTTTTTT	CAWRGTNTGELFF	NA	TRBJ2-2	TRBV30	NA
TGTGCCAGTAGTATAGCATCACAGAGGACCTACGAGCAGTACTTC	CASSIASQRTYEQYF	NA	TRBJ2-7	TRBV19	NA
TGTGCCAGCAGCGTTAGCGGGAGGGATGGAGATACGCAGTATTTT	CASSVSGRDGDTQYF	TRBD2	TRBJ2-3	TRBV5-4	once
TGTGCCAGCAGCCCCCGGGCGGGGGGCGAGGAGACCCAGTACTTC	CASSPRAGGEETQYF	TRBD2	TRBJ2-5	TRBV7-9	NA
TGTGCCAGCAGCAGACTAGCGGGGGGGACCCAGTACTTC	CASSRLAGGTQYF	TRBD2	TRBJ2-5	TRBV28	NA
TGTGCCAGCACCCAGACTAGCGGCGAGCAGTACTTC	CASTQTSGEQYF	TRBD2	TRBJ2-7	TRBV2	few
TGTGCCAGCAGGCCCACAGGGACCGGGGAGCTGTTTTTT	CASRPTGTGELFF	NA	TRBJ2-2	TRBV25-1	NA
TGTGCCAGTAGTATCACCAGGGCCAACACTGAAGCTTTCTTT	CASSITRANTEAFF	NA	TRBJ1-1	TRBV19	NA
TGTGCCAGTAGTAGACCGACAGGCAGCTCTGGGGCCAACGTCCTGACTTTC	CASSRPTGSSGANVLTF	NA	TRBJ2-6	TRBV19	few
TGTGCCAGCAGCCACTCGAGTCAGCAGTACTTC	CASSHSSQQYF	NA	TRBJ2-5	TRBV14	few
TGCGCCAGCAGCTTGAGTCAGATTAATGAAAAACTGTTTTTT	CASSLSQINEKLFF	NA	TRBJ1-4	TRBV5-1	NA
TGTGCCAGCAGCGACCCGGGGGGGCGGTCCTACAATGAGCAGTTCTTC	CASSDPGGRSYNEQFF	TRBD2	TRBJ2-1	TRBV9	NA
TGCGCCAGCAGCCAACTTCCACTAGCGGGAGGCTACGAGCAGTACTTC	CASSQLPLAGGYEQYF	TRBD2	TRBJ2-7	TRBV4-1	many
TGTGCCAGTACCCCCCGTGACTCTCGGGGCGAGCAGTTCTTC	CASTPRDSRGEQFF	NA	TRBJ2-1	TRBV19	NA
TGTGCCAGCAGCCCGGGCCGGACAGACACTGAAGCTTTCTTT	CASSPGRTDTEAFF	NA	TRBJ1-1	TRBV7-3	NA
TGCAGCGTTGAAGACAGGATGAACACTGAAGCTTTCTTT	CSVEDRMNTEAFF	NA	TRBJ1-1	TRBV29-1	few
TGCGCCAGCAGCCAACCCGGGAGGAACCAAGAGACCCAGTACTTC	CASSQPGRNQETQYF	TRBD2	TRBJ2-5	TRBV4-1	NA
TGTGCCAGCAGCGGGAACCCCATCGGGGAAAAACTGTTTTTT	CASSGNPIGEKLFF	NA	TRBJ1-4	TRBV9	NA
TGTGCCAGTAGTATATTTGGGAACTATGGCTACACCTTC	CASSIFGNYGYTF	NA	TRBJ1-2	TRBV19	NA
TGTGCCAGCAGCTTAAGTCGGAGCGGCTACACCTTC	CASSLSRSGYTF	NA	TRBJ1-2	TRBV5-8	NA
TGTGCCTGGAAGACGACCGCAAACACCGGGGAGCTGTTTTTT	CAWKTTANTGELFF	NA	TRBJ2-2	TRBV30	NA
TGTGCCAGCAGCGTAGGATCCCGCAAAAACATTCAGTACTTC	CASSVGSRKNIQYF	NA	TRBJ2-4	TRBV9	NA
TGTGCCTCTCAAGGCGGACCCACAGATACGCAGTATTTT	CASQGGPTDTQYF	NA	TRBJ2-3	TRBV6-6	NA
TGTGCCAGCAGGGGACAGAGCACCGGGGAGCTGTTTTTT	CASRGQSTGELFF	TRBD1	TRBJ2-2	TRBV2	few